The source of this T cell receptor (beta chain) is a study of cytomegalovirus exposure and HLA in healthy donors. PCR amplification relied on 60 Vbeta primers (plus 13 Jbeta primers). Sequencing was performed with immunoSEQ multiplex PCR; in TCRdb, only in-frame clones are kept and a portion is missing. The data hold 220,000 or so clones, with 80% to 85% observed a single time. This clone appeared a single time. The CDR3 runs to 15 residues. Trimming at V came to 4 bases and at J to 2 bases, leaving 6 bases not matched to a gene. Germline assignment: CDR1 SGDLS and CDR2 YYNGEE. Sequences were obtained from PBMCs. The receptor was derived from a middle-aged woman in good health and CMV-seronegative. The J gene is TRBJ1-3, the V gene TRBV9; the match to TRBD1 covers 7 bases. The CDR3 coding sequence is TGTGCCAGCAGCCCACAAACAGGGGCTGGAAACACCATATATTTT. Protein sequence: CASSPQTGAGNTIYF.